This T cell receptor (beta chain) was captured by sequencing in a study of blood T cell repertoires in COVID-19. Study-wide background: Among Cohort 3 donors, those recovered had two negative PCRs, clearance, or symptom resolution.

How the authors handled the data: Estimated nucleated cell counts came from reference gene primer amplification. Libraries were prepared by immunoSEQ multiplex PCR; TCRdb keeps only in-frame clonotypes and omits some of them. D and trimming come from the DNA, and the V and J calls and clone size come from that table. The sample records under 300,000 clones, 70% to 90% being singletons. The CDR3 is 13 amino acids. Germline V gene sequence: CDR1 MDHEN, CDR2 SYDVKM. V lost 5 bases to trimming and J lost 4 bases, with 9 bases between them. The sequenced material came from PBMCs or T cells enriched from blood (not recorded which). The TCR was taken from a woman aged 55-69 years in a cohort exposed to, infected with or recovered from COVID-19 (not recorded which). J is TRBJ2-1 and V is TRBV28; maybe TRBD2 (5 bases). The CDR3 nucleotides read TGTGCCAGCAGTCCGGGGATTTACAATGAGCAGTTCTTC. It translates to CASSPGIYNEQFF.